The present TCR beta chain was sequenced within a study of shared clonotypes between healthy human individuals. Clones were read by immunoSEQ multiplex PCR, and TCRdb kept only the in-frame ones, dropping some. This table holds roughly 2,300,000 clones, less than 95% found once. The length of the CDR3 is 15 residues. Germline CDR1 is MDHEN and CDR2 is SYDVKM. J was trimmed by 6 bases and V by 5 bases; bases with no gene match: 9. The chain employs TRBV28 and TRBJ1-2, with 10 bases lining up with TRBD1. The TCR was taken from a man aged 18 to 30 in good health. Some clones in this sample may be carry-over from other donors' samples. Material for sequencing was naive CD4+ T cells from PBMCs. Noted subset: CD45RA+ positively selected. The CDR3 region has the DNA TGTGCCAGCAGTCCAGGGCGGACAGGGGGTAATGGCTACACCTTC. It yields the protein CASSPGRTGGNGYTF.